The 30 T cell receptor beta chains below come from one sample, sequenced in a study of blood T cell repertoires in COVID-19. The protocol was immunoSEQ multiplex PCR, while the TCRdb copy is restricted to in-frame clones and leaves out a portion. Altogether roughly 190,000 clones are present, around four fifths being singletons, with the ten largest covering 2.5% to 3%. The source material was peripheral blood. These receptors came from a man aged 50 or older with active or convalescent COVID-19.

CDR3 protein: CASSLQADNQPQHF. In DNA, the CDR3 is TGTGCCAGCAGCCTCCAGGCCGACAATCAGCCCCAGCATTTT. The rearrangement links TRBV28 to TRBJ1-5; D remains ambiguous. This CDR3 is 14 amino acids long. In germline, CDR1 is MDHEN, CDR2 SYDVKM. Trimming took 6 bases from V and 3 from J, leaving 12 bases between them. Combining the CDR3 with reference TRBV28 and TRBJ1-5 gives the whole variable domain DVKVTQSSRYLVKRTGEKVFLECVQDMDHENMFWYRQDPGLGLRLIYFSYDVKMKEKGDIPEGYSVSREKKERFSLILESASTNQTSMYLCASSLQADNQPQHFGDGTRLSIL.

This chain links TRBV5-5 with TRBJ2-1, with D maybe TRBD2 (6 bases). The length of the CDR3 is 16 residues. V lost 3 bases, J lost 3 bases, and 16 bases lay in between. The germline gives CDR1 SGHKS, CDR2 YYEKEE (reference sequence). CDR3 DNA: TGTGCCAGCAGCTCGTTACCGGGACTGGACTACAATGAGCAGTTCTTC. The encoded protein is CASSSLPGLDYNEQFF. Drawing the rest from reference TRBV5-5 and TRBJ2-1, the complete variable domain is DAGVTQSPTHLIKTRGQQVTLRCSPISGHKSVSWYQQVLGQGPQFIFQYYEKEERGRGNFPDRFSARQFPNYSSELNVNALLLGDSALYLCASSSLPGLDYNEQFFGPGTRLTVL.

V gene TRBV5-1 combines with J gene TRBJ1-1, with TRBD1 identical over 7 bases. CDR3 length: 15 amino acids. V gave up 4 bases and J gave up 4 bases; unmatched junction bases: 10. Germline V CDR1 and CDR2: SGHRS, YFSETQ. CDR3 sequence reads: CASSEPGGLGTEAFF. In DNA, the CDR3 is TGCGCCAGCAGCGAACCAGGGGGTCTGGGCACTGAAGCTTTCTTT.

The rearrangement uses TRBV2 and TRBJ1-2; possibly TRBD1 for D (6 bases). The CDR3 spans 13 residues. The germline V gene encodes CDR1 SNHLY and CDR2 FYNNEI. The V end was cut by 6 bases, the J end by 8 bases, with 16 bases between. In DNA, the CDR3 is TGTGCCAGCAGGACCACAGGGTCGGGAGGCTACACCTTC. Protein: CASRTTGSGGYTF.

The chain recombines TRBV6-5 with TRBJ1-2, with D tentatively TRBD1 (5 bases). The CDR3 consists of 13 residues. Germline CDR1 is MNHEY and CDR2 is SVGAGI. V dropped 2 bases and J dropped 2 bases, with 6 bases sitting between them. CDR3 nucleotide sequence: TGTGCCAGCAGTTACCGACAGAACTATGGCTACACCTTC. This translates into CASSYRQNYGYTF.

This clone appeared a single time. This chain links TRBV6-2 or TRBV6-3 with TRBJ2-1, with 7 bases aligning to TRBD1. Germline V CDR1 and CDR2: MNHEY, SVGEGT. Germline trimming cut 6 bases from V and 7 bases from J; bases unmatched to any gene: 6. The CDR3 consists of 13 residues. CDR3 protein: CASSLDRRNEQFF. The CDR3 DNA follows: TGTGCCAGCAGCCTGGACAGGCGGAATGAGCAGTTCTTC.

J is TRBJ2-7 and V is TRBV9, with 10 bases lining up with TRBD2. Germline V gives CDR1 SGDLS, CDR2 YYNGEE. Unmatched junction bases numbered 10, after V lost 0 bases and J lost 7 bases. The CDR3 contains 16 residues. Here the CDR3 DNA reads TGTGCCAGCAGCGTAGCAGCTAGCGGGAGTTTAGGAGAGCAGTACTTC. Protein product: CASSVAASGSLGEQYF.

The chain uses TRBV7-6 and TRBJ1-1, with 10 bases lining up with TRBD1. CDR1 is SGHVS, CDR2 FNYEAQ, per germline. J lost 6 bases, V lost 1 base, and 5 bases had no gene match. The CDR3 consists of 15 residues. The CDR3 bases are TGTGCCAGCAGCTTAGACCGGGACAGGGGCTCTGAAGCTTTCTTT. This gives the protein CASSLDRDRGSEAFF. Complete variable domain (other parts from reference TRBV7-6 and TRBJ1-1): GAGVSQSPRYKVTKRGQDVALRCDPISGHVSLYWYRQALGQGPEFLTYFNYEAQQDKSGLPNDRFSAERPEGSISTLTIQRTEQRDSAMYRCASSLDRDRGSEAFFGQGTRLTVV.

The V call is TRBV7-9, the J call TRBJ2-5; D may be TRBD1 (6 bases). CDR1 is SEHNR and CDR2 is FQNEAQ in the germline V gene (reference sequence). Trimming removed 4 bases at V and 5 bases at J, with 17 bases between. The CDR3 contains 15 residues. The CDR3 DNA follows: TGTGCCAGCAGCTCTTTCCAGGGGTTTGGGGAGACCCAGTACTTC. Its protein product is CASSSFQGFGETQYF.

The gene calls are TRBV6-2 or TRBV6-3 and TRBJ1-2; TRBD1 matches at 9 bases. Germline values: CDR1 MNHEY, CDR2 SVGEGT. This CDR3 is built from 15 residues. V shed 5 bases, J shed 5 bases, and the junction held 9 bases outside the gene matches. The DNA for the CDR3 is TGTGCCAGCAGTCCGTCGGACAGGGGAGGATATGGCTACACCTTC. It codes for CASSPSDRGGYGYTF.

The CDR3 loop reads CASRLTGVDYGYTF. CDR3 nucleotides: TGTGCCAGCAGGTTGACAGGGGTCGACTATGGCTACACCTTC. The chain carries TRBV28 and TRBJ1-2; the match to TRBD1 covers 8 bases. The CDR3 is 14 amino acids. CDR1 is MDHEN, CDR2 SYDVKM, per germline. The ends lost 6 bases at V and 3 bases at J; junction bases unmatched: 6.

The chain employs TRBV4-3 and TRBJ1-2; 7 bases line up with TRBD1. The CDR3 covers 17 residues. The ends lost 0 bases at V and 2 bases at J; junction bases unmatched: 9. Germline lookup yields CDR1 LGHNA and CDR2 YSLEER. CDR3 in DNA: TGCGCCAGCAGCCAAGAACGGGACGACAGGGTCAACTATGGCTACACCTTC. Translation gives CASSQERDDRVNYGYTF.

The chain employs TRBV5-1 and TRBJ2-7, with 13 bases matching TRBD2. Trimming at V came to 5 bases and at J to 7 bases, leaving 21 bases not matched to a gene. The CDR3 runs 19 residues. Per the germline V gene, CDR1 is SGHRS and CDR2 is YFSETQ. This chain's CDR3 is CASSLSLNLGLAGAREQYF. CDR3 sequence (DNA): TGCGCCAGCAGTTTATCACTAAATTTAGGACTAGCGGGGGCGAGGGAGCAGTACTTC.

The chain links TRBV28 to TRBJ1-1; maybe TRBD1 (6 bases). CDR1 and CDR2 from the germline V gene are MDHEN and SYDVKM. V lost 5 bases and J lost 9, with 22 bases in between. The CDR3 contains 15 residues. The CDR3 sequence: CASSPPRGQSPQAFF. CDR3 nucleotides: TGTGCCAGCAGTCCGCCGCGCGGACAGTCCCCCCAAGCTTTCTTT.

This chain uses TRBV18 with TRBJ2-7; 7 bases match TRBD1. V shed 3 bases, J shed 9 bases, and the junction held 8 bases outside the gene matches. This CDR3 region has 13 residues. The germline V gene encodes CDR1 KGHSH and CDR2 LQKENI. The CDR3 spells CASSPGTDLGQYF. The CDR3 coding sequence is TGTGCCAGCTCACCGGGGACAGATCTAGGGCAGTACTTC.

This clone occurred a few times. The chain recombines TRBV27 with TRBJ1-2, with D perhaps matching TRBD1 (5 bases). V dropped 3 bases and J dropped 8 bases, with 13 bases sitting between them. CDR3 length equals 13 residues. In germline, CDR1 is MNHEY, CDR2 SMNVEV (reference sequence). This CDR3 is CASSFREGRGYTF. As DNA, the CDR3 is TGTGCCAGCAGTTTCAGGGAGGGGCGCGGCTACACCTTC.

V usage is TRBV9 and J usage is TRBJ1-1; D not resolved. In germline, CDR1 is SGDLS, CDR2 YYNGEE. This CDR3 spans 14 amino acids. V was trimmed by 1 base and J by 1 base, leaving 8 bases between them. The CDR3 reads CASSVSPGNTEAFF. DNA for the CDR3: TGTGCCAGCAGCGTAAGTCCAGGGAACACTGAAGCTTTCTTT.

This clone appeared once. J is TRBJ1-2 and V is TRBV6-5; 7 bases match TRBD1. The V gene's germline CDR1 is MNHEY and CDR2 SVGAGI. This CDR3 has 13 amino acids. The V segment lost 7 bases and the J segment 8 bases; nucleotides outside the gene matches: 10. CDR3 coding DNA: TGTGCCAGCACCTTACACAGGACAGGAGGCTACACCTTC. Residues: CASTLHRTGGYTF.

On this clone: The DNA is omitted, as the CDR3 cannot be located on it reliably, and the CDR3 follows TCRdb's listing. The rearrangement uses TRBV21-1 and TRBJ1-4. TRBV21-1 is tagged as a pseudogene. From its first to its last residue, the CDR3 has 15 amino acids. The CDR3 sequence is CASSKVGRGNEKLFF.

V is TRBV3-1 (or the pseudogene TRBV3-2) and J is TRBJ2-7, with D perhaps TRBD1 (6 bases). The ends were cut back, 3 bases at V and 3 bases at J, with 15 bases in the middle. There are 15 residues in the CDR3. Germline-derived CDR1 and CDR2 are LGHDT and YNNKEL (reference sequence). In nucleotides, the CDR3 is TGTGCCAGCAGCCATGGATCCGGGACACTCTACGAGCAGTACTTC. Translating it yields CASSHGSGTLYEQYF.

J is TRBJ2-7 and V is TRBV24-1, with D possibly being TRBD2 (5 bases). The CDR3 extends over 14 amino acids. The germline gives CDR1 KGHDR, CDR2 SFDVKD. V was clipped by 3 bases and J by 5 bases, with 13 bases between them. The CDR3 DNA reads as TGTGCCACCAGTGATGCCACTAGTTCCCACGAGCAGTACTTC. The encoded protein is CATSDATSSHEQYF.

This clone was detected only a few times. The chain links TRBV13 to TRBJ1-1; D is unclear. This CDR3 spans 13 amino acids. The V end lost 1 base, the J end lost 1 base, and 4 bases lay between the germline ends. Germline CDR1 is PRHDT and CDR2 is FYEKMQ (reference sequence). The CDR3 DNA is TGTGCCAGCAGCTTAGCTAGGAACACTGAAGCTTTCTTT. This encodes CASSLARNTEAFF.

CDR3 DNA: TGCAGTGCTAGTGAGCGGGGGGGCACGACCGGGGAGCTGTTTTTT. Translation gives CSASERGGTTGELFF. V gene TRBV20-1 combines with J gene TRBJ2-2; 10 nucleotides line up with TRBD2. Germline-derived CDR1 and CDR2 are DFQATT and SNEGSKA (reference sequence). J gave up 5 bases and V 3 bases, and 6 bases lay outside the gene matches. The CDR3 consists of 15 residues.

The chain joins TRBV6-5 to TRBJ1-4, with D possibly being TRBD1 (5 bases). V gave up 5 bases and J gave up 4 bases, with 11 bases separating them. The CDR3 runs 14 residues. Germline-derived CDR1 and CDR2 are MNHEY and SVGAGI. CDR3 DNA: TGTGCCAGCAGTCATGACAGTTATAATGAAAAACTGTTTTTT. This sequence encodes CASSHDSYNEKLFF.

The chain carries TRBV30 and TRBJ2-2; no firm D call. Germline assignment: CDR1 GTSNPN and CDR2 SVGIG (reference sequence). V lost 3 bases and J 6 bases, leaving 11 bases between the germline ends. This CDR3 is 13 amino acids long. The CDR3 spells CAWRGPRAGELFF. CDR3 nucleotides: TGTGCCTGGAGGGGCCCCCGCGCCGGGGAGCTGTTTTTT.

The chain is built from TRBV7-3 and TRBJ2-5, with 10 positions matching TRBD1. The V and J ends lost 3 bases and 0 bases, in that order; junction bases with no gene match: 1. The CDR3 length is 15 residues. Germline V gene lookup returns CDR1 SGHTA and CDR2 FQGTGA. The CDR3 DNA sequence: TGTGCCAGCAGCTTGGGACAGGGGTACCAAGAGACCCAGTACTTC. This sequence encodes CASSLGQGYQETQYF.

The CDR3 DNA is TGCGCCAGCAGCCAAGAACCTAACAGGGGGCCATACAATGAGCAGTTCTTC. Translated, it gives CASSQEPNRGPYNEQFF. This chain links TRBV4-1 with TRBJ2-1, with 9 positions matching TRBD1. The CDR3 is made up of 17 amino acids. V was clipped by 0 bases and J by 4 bases; unmatched bases: 7. The V gene's germline CDR1 is MGHRA and CDR2 YSYEKL.

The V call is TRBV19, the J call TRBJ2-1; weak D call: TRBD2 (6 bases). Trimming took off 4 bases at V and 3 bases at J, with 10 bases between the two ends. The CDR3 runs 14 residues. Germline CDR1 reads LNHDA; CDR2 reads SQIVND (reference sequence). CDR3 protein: CASSNRDFYNEQFF. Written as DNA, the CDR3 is TGTGCCAGTAGTAACCGGGACTTCTACAATGAGCAGTTCTTC.

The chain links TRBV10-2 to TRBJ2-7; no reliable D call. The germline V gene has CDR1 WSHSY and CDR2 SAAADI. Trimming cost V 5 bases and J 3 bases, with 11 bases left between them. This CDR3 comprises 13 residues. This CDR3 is CASSRDIGYEQYF. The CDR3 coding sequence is TGCGCCAGCAGTCGTGACATCGGCTACGAGCAGTACTTC.

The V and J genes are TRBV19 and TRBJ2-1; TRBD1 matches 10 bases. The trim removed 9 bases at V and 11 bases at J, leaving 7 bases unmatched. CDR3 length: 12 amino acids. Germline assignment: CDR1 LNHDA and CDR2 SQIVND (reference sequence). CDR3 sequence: CASGQGDGKQFF. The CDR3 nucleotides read TGTGCCAGCGGACAGGGGGACGGCAAGCAGTTCTTC.